One and the same sample provided the 14 T cell receptor beta chains below, sequenced in a study of T cells in Graves' hyperthyroidism and ophthalmopathy. The CDR3 regions of TCR beta were amplified from RNA transcripts. HTBI primers were employed in a first-round RT-PCR of the TCR CDR3. TCRdb re-called the multiplex PCR reads through MiXCR, storing one row per CDR3 protein. The sample includes around 620,000 distinct CDR3 sequences, 14% of them seen just once. Sequencing was performed on blood. These receptors came from a woman under 30 with Graves' ophthalmopathy.

This clonotype came up many times. V and J are TRBV6-2 or TRBV6-3 and TRBJ2-1, with 9 bases matching TRBD2. Germline-derived CDR1 and CDR2 are MNHEY and SVGEGT. V trimming: 5 bases; J trimming: 2 bases; junction bases outside the gene matches: 10. This CDR3 region has 17 residues. CDR3 region: CASSRWQREVTYNEQFF. In DNA, the CDR3 is TGTGCCAGCAGTCGCTGGCAGCGGGAGGTTACCTACAATGAGCAGTTCTTC.

In the case of this clonotype: A much larger clone sits a single nucleotide away, making a read error possible. This chain uses TRBV6-1 with TRBJ2-7, with D possibly matching TRBD1 (5 bases). Germline values: CDR1 MNHNS, CDR2 SASEGT. The CDR3 loop spans 12 amino acids. Here the CDR3 reads CASRPGPYEQHF. Written as DNA, the CDR3 is TGTGCCAGCCGGCCAGGGCCCTACGAGCAGCACTTC.

This sequence joins TRBV10-3 and TRBJ1-4; D unresolved. This CDR3 contains 14 residues. V was cut by 3 bases and J by 9 bases, with 14 bases left in between. Per germline, CDR1 ENHRY and CDR2 SYGVKD. In DNA, the CDR3 is TGTGCCATCAGTGATGTAGGGAGGACTAAAAAACTGTTTTTT. This encodes CAISDVGRTKKLFF.

This clonotype has a count of ten or more. The chain has TRBV12-3 or TRBV12-4 and TRBJ1-5; no reliable D call. Trimming pared 3 bases from V and 0 bases from J, leaving 27 bases between. The CDR3 runs 21 residues. The CDR3 region is CASSFVGNLRVGSYSNQPQHF. CDR3 coding DNA: TGTGCCAGCAGTTTCGTAGGGAATTTGAGGGTCGGGTCGTATAGCAATCAGCCCCAGCATTTT.

This clonotype was observed many times. The CDR3, as DNA: TGTGCCAGCAGTGGACTATGGACAGGGAAATACGAGCAGTACTTC. This translates into CASSGLWTGKYEQYF. The chain is built from TRBV6-1 and TRBJ2-7; 8 nucleotides align to TRBD1. The V gene end was trimmed by 4 bases and the J gene end by 4 bases; junction bases not matched to a gene: 9. In germline, CDR1 is MNHNS, CDR2 SASEGT. This CDR3 region has 15 residues.

This clonotype was observed at least ten times. The gene calls are TRBV27 and TRBJ2-7; D is possibly TRBD1 (6 bases). Looked up from germline, CDR1 is MNHEY and CDR2 is SMNVEV (reference sequence). With 3 bases removed from V and 1 base from J, the gap between germline ends came to 10 bases. This CDR3 is built from 14 residues. CDR3 sequence (DNA): TGTGCCAGCAGTTTCTCCACAGGGTCCTACGAGCAGTACTTC. This gives the protein CASSFSTGSYEQYF.

This clonotype was seen only a few times. The genes are TRBV20-1 and TRBJ1-2; D ambiguous. Trimming removed 4 bases from V and 14 bases from J, with 8 bases in between. Germline V gene data show CDR1 as DFQATT and CDR2 as SNEGSKA (reference sequence). This CDR3 has 8 amino acids. This CDR3 is CSATGSTF. CDR3 DNA sequence: TGCAGTGCTACGGGGAGTACCTTC.

This clonotype was seen more than once but under ten times. The DNA is omitted, as the CDR3 cannot be located on it reliably, and the CDR3 follows TCRdb's listing. V gene TRBV24-1 combines with J gene TRBJ2-5; the D call of TRBD1 is as the table states it, not checked on the DNA. The CDR3 is 15 residues long, counting both termini. CDR1 is KGHDR, CDR2 SFDVKD, per germline. The CDR3 loop reads CATSDFGEARGTQYF.

This clonotype was seen many times. The chain has TRBV6-5 and TRBJ2-7; no clear D. V lost 0 bases, J lost 0 bases, and 12 bases lay in between. Germline V CDR1 and CDR2: MNHEY, SVGAGI. CDR3 length equals 16 residues. The CDR3 sequence is CASSYSWDGSSYEQYF. Here the CDR3 DNA reads TGTGCCAGCAGTTACTCGTGGGATGGCAGCTCCTACGAGCAGTACTTC.

This clonotype was counted ten times or more. The chain carries TRBV7-2 and TRBJ1-1; TRBD1 might be the D (5 bases). Looked up from germline, CDR1 is SGHTA and CDR2 is FQGNSA. This CDR3 is built from 16 residues. The V end was cut by 5 bases, the J end by 5 bases, with 21 bases between. The CDR3: CASSAPGPRWWTEAFF. CDR3 DNA sequence: TGTGCCAGCAGCGCCCCGGGACCCCGCTGGTGGACTGAAGCTTTCTTT.

This clonotype was counted many times. The V call is TRBV27, the J call TRBJ2-5, with 7 bases that match TRBD2. Germline values: CDR1 MNHEY, CDR2 SMNVEV (reference sequence). Trimming took 8 bases from V and 1 from J; bases not matched to a gene: 10. The CDR3 is 15 residues long. The CDR3 is CASRVWGGGQETQYF. In DNA form, the CDR3 reads TGTGCCAGCCGGGTGTGGGGGGGGGGCCAAGAGACCCAGTACTTC.

This clonotype has at least ten counts. The J gene is TRBJ2-3, the V gene TRBV6-2 or TRBV6-3; D tentatively fits TRBD1 or TRBD2 (5 bases each). Per the germline V gene, CDR1 is MNHEY and CDR2 is SVGEGT. V was clipped by 0 bases and J by 2 bases, with 12 bases between them. The CDR3 has 16 residues. The CDR3 spells CASSYSGTQATDTQYF. CDR3 nucleotide sequence: TGTGCCAGCAGTTACTCAGGGACGCAAGCCACAGATACGCAGTATTTT.

This clonotype was seen ten or more times. This rearrangement joins TRBV20-1 to TRBJ2-7; 13 nucleotides match TRBD2. In germline, CDR1 is DFQATT, CDR2 SNEGSKA (reference sequence). The CDR3 is 13 residues long. The ends lost 6 bases at V and 4 bases at J; junction bases unmatched: 3. The CDR3 DNA reads TGCAGTGCCGCGGGACTAGCGGGATACGAGCAGTACTTC. Its translation: CSAAGLAGYEQYF.

V usage is TRBV5-8 and J usage is TRBJ2-5; 7 bases map to TRBD1. The CDR3 is 17 amino acids. Trimming removed 4 bases from V and 3 bases from J; junction bases left unmatched: 15. CDR1 is SGHTS, CDR2 YDEGEE, per germline. The CDR3 sequence is CASSPLDRVPSEETQYF. CDR3 DNA sequence: TGTGCCAGCAGCCCCCTCGACAGGGTCCCTTCGGAAGAGACCCAGTACTTC.